This TCR beta chain originates from a study of blood T cell repertoires in COVID-19. Across the study: Spain, Italy and the United States supplied samples that represented acute and convalescent COVID-19.

Recruited during active infection, patients (from Seattle) were subsequently followed longitudinally. Only in-frame clones appear in the TCRdb table, and some are missing; sequencing was by immunoSEQ multiplex PCR. The table lists 65,000 to 95,000 clones, 75% to 85% of them singletons. The ends lost 3 bases at V and 3 bases at J; junction bases unmatched: 9. The CDR3 sequence is 16 residues long. Germline V gives CDR1 SGDLS, CDR2 YYNGEE. The rearrangement uses TRBV9 and TRBJ2-3, with 8 bases fitting TRBD1. The sample was peripheral blood. The source is a man aged 55 to 70 with COVID-19, enrolled during active disease. CDR3 nucleotide sequence: TGTGCCAGCAGCGCCCGGACAGGGAGCACTACAGATACGCAGTATTTT. Its translation is CASSARTGSTTDTQYF.